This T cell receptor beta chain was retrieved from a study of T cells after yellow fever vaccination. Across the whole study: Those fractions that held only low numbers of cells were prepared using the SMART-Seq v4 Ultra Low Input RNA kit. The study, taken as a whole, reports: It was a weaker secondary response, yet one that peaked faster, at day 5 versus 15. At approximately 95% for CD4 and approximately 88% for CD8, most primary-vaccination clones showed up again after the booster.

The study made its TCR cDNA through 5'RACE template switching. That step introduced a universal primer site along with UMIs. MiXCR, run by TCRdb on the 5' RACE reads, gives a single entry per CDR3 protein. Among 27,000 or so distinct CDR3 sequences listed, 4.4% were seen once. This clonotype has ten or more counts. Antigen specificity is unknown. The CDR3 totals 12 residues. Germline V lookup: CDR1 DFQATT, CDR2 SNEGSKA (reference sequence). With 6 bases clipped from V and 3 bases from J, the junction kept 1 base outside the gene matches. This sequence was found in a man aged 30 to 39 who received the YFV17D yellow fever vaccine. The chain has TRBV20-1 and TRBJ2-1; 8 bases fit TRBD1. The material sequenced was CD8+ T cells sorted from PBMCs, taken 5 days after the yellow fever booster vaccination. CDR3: CSAGQGYNEQFF. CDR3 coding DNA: TGCAGTGCCGGACAGGGCTACAATGAGCAGTTCTTC.